This entry lists 8 T cell receptor beta chains sequenced from one sample in a study of T cell repertoires in cytomegalovirus infection. TCRdb reprocessed the reads via MiXCR and lists one record per CDR3 protein. The sample lists under 800,000 distinct CDR3 sequences, around 24% occurring once. Material for sequencing was CD8+ T cells from PBMCs. Receptors originate from a human donor in good health (CMV status not recorded). Some clones in this sample may be carry-over from other donors' samples.

The chain employs TRBV28 and TRBJ2-7; D is tentatively TRBD1 or TRBD2 (6 bases each). With 3 bases removed from V and 3 bases from J, the gap between germline ends came to 12 bases. This CDR3 comprises 14 residues. Germline-derived CDR1 and CDR2 are MDHEN and SYDVKM. CDR3 sequence reads: CASSFRGPVYEQYV. DNA for the CDR3: TGTGCCAGCAGTTTTCGGGGGCCTGTCTACGAGCAGTACGTC.

The chain couples TRBV5-1 to TRBJ1-1; no clear D. The germline CDR1 and CDR2 sequences are SGHRS and YFSETQ. The CDR3 contains 13 residues. V was shortened by 3 bases and J by 4 bases, with 10 bases between the two germline ends. The CDR3: CASSSSPGTEAFF. The CDR3 DNA follows: TGCGCCAGCAGCTCCTCACCGGGCACTGAAGCTTTCTTT.

The chain joins TRBV27 to TRBJ2-1; TRBD1 matches 7 bases. The V segment lost 4 bases and the J segment 5 bases; nucleotides outside the gene matches: 5. The CDR3 sequence is 14 residues long. Germline-derived CDR1 and CDR2 are MNHEY and SMNVEV (reference sequence). The CDR3 nucleotides are TGTGCCAGCAGTTGGGACAGTGATGACAATGAGCAGTTCTTC. Residues: CASSWDSDDNEQFF.

There are many counts of this clonotype. The chain joins TRBV7-8 to TRBJ1-3, with no clear D. Germline CDR1 is SGHVS and CDR2 is FQNEAQ. Trimming left V 5 bases short and J 6 bases short, with 17 bases between. The CDR3 length is 15 residues. The CDR3 DNA reads as TGTGCCAGCAGCCTCCTTCAAGCCGCGAAAAACACCATATATTTT. Translating it yields CASSLLQAAKNTIYF.

This clonotype has only a few counts. The rearrangement joins TRBV15 to TRBJ2-2; 8 bases match TRBD1. Germline-derived CDR1 and CDR2 are LNHNV and YYDKDF (reference sequence). CDR3 length: 16 amino acids. Trimming removed 3 bases from V and 0 bases from J; junction bases left unmatched: 3. The CDR3 region has the DNA TGTGCCACCAGCAGGGACAGGGCCACGAACACCGGGGAGCTGTTTTTT. Protein: CATSRDRATNTGELFF.

This sequence joins TRBV6-5 and TRBJ2-1; no reliable D call. Trimming removed 4 bases from V and 2 bases from J, with 12 bases in between. This CDR3 contains 15 residues. CDR1 and CDR2 from the germline V gene are MNHEY and SVGAGI. The CDR3 nucleotides are TGTGCCAGCAGTTCCAGCCCAAGGCCCTACAATGAGCAGTTCTTC. Translating gives CASSSSPRPYNEQFF.

The sample holds many counts of this clonotype. V and J are TRBV7-8 and TRBJ1-6; possibly TRBD1 for D (6 bases). Trimming removed 1 base from V and 7 bases from J, with 11 bases in between. Germline lookup yields CDR1 SGHVS and CDR2 FQNEAQ. The CDR3 sequence is 15 residues long. The CDR3 reads CASSLERGANSPLHF. The DNA for the CDR3 is TGTGCCAGCAGCTTAGAAAGGGGGGCCAATTCACCCCTCCACTTT.

V gene TRBV11-1 combines with J gene TRBJ2-7, with D perhaps TRBD1 (6 bases). CDR1 is SGHAT and CDR2 is FQDESV in the germline V gene (reference sequence). CDR3 length: 14 amino acids. As DNA, the CDR3 is TGTACCAGCAGCTTTTCACAGGGCTCCTACGAGCAGTACGTC. This encodes CTSSFSQGSYEQYV.